This TCR beta chain was documented in a study of Graves' ophthalmopathy and Graves' hyperthyroidism. In its sample, this clonotype was seen many times. V gave up 1 base and J gave up 4 bases; unmatched junction bases: 11. Germline CDR1 is SGDLS and CDR2 is YYNGEE. CDR3 length: 17 amino acids. CDR3 regions of TCR beta were amplified from RNA transcripts. HTBI-primed RT-PCR formed the first round, and a multiplex PCR formed the second. TCRdb used MiXCR to reprocess the multiplex PCR reads, holding one entry per CDR3 protein. This sample carries hundreds of thousands of distinct CDR3 sequences, over 40% of them seen once, and the ten largest clones take roughly 3.5%. Disease in donors with ophthalmopathy had moderate-to-severe activity, CAS ≥3, NOSPECS ≥4 and under 3 months' duration. Clinicians diagnosed using symptoms, serum thyroxine, TRAb, thyroid ultrasound and orbital computed tomography. A roughly 10 ml volume of fresh peripheral blood provided the PBMCs.

The sample taken for sequencing was peripheral blood. The TCR sequence derives from an adult man with Graves' ophthalmopathy. V gene TRBV9 combines with J gene TRBJ2-5, with TRBD2 matching 9 bases. The CDR3 nucleotides read TGTGCCAGCAGCGTAATGGCGGGGGGGCATTCTGGAGAGACCCAGTACTTC. Protein sequence: CASSVMAGGHSGETQYF.